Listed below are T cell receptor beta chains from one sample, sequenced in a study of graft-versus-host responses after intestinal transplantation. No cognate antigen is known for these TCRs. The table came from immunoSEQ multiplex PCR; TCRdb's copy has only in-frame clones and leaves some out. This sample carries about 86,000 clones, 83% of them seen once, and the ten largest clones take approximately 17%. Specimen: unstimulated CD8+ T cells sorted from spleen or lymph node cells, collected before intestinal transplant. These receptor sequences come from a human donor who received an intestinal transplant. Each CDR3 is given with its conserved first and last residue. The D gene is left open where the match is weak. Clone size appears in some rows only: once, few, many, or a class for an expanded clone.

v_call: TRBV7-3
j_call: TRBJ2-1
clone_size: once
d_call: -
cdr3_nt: TGTGCCAGCAGCTTAGAGTGGGGGCCGGAGACCCTCAATGAGCAGTTCTTC
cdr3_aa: CASSLEWGPETLNEQFF

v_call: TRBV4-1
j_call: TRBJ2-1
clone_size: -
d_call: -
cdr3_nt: TGCGCCAGCAGCCAAACGGGAAATGAGCAGTTCTTC
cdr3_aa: CASSQTGNEQFF

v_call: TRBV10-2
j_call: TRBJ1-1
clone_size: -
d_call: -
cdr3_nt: TGCGCCAGTCGCATGAACACTGAAGCTTTCTTT
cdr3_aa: CASRMNTEAFF

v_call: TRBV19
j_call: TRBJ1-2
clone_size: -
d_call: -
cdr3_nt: TGTGCCAGTACCGGTTTCGATCCCTACACCCGGGAAGCTAACTATGGCTACACCTTC
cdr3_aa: CASTGFDPYTREANYGYTF

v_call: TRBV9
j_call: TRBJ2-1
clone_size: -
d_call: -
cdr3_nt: TGTGCCAGCAGCACCTCAGACTGGTACAATGAGCAGTTCTTC
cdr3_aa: CASSTSDWYNEQFF

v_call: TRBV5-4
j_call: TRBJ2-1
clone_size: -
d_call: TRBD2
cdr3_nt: TGTGCCAGCAGCTTGACTAGCGGCAATGAGCAGTTCTTC
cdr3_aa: CASSLTSGNEQFF

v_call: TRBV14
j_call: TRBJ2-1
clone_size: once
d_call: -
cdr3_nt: TGTGCCAGCAGCCAAGAGCAGGGCTATGAGCAGTTCTTC
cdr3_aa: CASSQEQGYEQFF

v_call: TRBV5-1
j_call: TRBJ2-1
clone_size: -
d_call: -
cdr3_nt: TGCGCCAGCAGCTTGGTGCCGGGGTCCTACAATGAGCAGTTCTTC
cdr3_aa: CASSLVPGSYNEQFF

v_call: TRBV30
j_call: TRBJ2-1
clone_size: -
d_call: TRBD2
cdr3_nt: TGTGCCTGGGATTGCTCTTTGAGCGGGAGAAATCCCTACTACAATGAGCAGTTCTTC
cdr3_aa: CAWDCSLSGRNPYYNEQFF

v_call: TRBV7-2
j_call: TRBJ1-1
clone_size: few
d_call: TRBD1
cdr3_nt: TGTGCCAGCAGCTTAGAGGGACAGGGGCCAATGAACACTGAAGCTTTCTTT
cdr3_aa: CASSLEGQGPMNTEAFF

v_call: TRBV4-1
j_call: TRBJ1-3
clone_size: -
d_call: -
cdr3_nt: TGCGCCAGCAGCCAAGATATGAGGTTCTCTGGAAACACCATATATTTT
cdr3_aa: CASSQDMRFSGNTIYF

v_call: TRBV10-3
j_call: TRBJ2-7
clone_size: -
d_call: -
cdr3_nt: TGTGCCTCAAGGGGCCAGGGTGGGGAGCAGTACTTC
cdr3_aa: CASRGQGGEQYF

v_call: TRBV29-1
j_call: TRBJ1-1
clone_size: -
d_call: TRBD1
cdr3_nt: TGCAGCGCAGACAGGGAGGCGAACACTGAAGCTTTCTTT
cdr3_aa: CSADREANTEAFF

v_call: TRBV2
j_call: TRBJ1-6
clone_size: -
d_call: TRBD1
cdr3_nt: TGTGCCAGCAGTGAGGACAGGCCTGTCTATAATTCACCCCTCCACTTT
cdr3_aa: CASSEDRPVYNSPLHF

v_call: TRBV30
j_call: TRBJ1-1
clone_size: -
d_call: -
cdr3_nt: TGTGCCTGGAGCGCAATTCCAGGGGAAGGAACTGAAGCTTTCTTT
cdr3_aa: CAWSAIPGEGTEAFF

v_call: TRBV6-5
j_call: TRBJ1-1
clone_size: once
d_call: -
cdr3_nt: TGTGCCAGCAGTTACTTGGGGAGGGAAGCTTTCTTT
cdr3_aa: CASSYLGREAFF

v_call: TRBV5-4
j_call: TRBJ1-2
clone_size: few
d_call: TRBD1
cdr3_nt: TGTGCCAGCAGTCAAGGACAGGGGGCTTCTCGCGGCTACACCTTC
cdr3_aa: CASSQGQGASRGYTF

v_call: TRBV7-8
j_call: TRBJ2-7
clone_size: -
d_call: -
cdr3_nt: TGTGCCACTGGGGGAAGACCGGGGGCTGGGAGCGAGCAGTACTTC
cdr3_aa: CATGGRPGAGSEQYF

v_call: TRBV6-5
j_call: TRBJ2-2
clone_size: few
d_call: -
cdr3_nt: TGTGCCAGCAGTCCAGGGGTGACCGGGGAGCTGTTTTTT
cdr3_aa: CASSPGVTGELFF

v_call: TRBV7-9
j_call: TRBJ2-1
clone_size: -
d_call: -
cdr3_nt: TGTGCCAGCAGCTTAGACACAGGGAATGAGCAGTTCTTC
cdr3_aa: CASSLDTGNEQFF

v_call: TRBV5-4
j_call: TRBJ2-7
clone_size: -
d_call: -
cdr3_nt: TGTGCCAGCCACACCGGGGGCCGACGCTACGAGCAGTACTTC
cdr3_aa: CASHTGGRRYEQYF

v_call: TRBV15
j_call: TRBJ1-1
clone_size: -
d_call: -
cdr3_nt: TGTGCCACCAGCATTCTGAGGTACACTGAAGCTTTCTTT
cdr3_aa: CATSILRYTEAFF